This T cell receptor beta chain came from a study of cytomegalovirus exposure and HLA in healthy donors. Looking at the study overall: Most donors, about 77% of a few hundred genotyped, fell in the Caucasian-associated ancestry cluster. General observations from the study: Most TCR sequences were rare, but some public TCRs occurred in many donors. Per published reports, the classifier diagnosed cytomegalovirus status with high specificity and sensitivity.

This PCR relied on a set of 60 Vbeta primers and 13 Jbeta primers. Profiled with immunoSEQ multiplex PCR; TCRdb holds only in-frame clones, not every one. The profile covers about 160,000 clones, with less than 90% appearing a single time and roughly 4.3% taken by the ten largest. This clone has just a few counts. Its antigen is undetermined. The CDR3 consists of 14 residues. The V and J ends lost 4 bases and 3 bases, in that order; junction bases with no gene match: 7. Germline V lookup: CDR1 GTSNPN, CDR2 SVGIG (reference sequence). The sample was PBMCs. This clonotype was sampled from a man in his fifties or sixties in good health and CMV-seropositive. The chain uses TRBV30 and TRBJ2-3; the match to TRBD2 covers 7 bases. The DNA of the CDR3 is TGTGCCTGGAACGCTGGGGGACTAACAGATACGCAGTATTTT. Encoded protein: CAWNAGGLTDTQYF.